This record looks at one T cell receptor beta chain sequence and its context. Antigen specificity is unknown. One junction end disagrees with the germline gene, perhaps due to a read error. The CDR3 length is 15 residues. The germline V gene has CDR1 MNHEY and CDR2 SMNVEV (reference sequence). This sample was taken from a study of T cell responses to AZD1222 COVID-19 vaccine. Whole-study findings and limits: Breadth and depth of Spike-specific TCRs rose after two AZD1222 doses.

Sequencing used immunoSEQ multiplex PCR; TCRdb keeps in-frame clones, though not all of them. This table has about 110,000 clones, roughly 89% appearing once. The clonotype originates from an adult who received the AZD1222 COVID-19 vaccine. The gene calls are TRBV27 and TRBJ2-1, with TRBD2 identical over 11 bases. Sample: peripheral blood, taken 28 days after the second AZD1222 dose. CDR3 coding DNA: TGTGCCAGCAGTTCCGGGACTAGCGGCTACAGTGAGCAGTTCTTC. Protein sequence: CASSSGTSGYSEQFF.